This TCR beta chain derives from a study of cytomegalovirus exposure and HLA in healthy donors. V lost 8 bases, J lost 0 bases, and 14 bases lay in between. Per the germline V gene, CDR1 is MNHNS and CDR2 is SASEGT. There are 15 residues in the CDR3. The PCR made use of 60 Vbeta and 13 Jbeta primers. Clones were sequenced by immunoSEQ multiplex PCR, and TCRdb holds only the in-frame ones, with some missing. In all, the sample yields roughly 220,000 clones. The source of this sequence is a girl aged 2-15 years in good health and CMV-seropositive. Sequenced input: PBMCs. The rearrangement joins TRBV6-1 to TRBJ2-1; D perhaps matches TRBD1 (6 bases). The CDR3 spells CASETGQPSYNEQFF. CDR3 bases: TGTGCCAGCGAGACCGGACAGCCCTCCTACAATGAGCAGTTCTTC.